The next 19 T cell receptor beta chains were all read from a single sample in a study of OX40 agonist ivuxolimab in advanced cancers. Sequencing used immunoSEQ multiplex PCR; TCRdb keeps in-frame clones, though not all of them. This sample has 50,000 to 85,000 clones, with less than 90% found just once. The specimen comprised CD4+ or CD8+ T cells sorted from blood, sampled in a trial of the OX40 agonist ivuxolimab. The receptor source for this set is an adult with an advanced solid tumor such as melanoma, head and neck, liver or kidney cancer.

This clone was counted a single time. The genes are TRBV15 and TRBJ1-6; D is undetermined. The CDR3 runs to 15 residues. Trimming took 4 bases from V and 7 from J, leaving 14 bases between them. Germline V gives CDR1 LNHNV, CDR2 YYDKDF (reference sequence). CDR3 protein: CATSMGTPQNSPLHF. CDR3 sequence (DNA): TGTGCCACCAGCATGGGCACACCCCAGAATTCACCCCTCCACTTT.

The genes are TRBV29-1 and TRBJ2-7, with D perhaps TRBD2 (5 bases). V was pared by 4 bases and J by 1 base, with 8 bases between. The germline gives CDR1 SQVTM, CDR2 ANQGSEA. The CDR3 totals 12 residues. The CDR3 here is CSVGWTSYEQYF. CDR3 bases: TGCAGCGTTGGTTGGACTTCCTACGAGCAGTACTTC.

The chain recombines TRBV5-1 with TRBJ2-5; the match to TRBD2 covers 9 bases. CDR3 length equals 17 residues. The germline gives CDR1 SGHRS, CDR2 YFSETQ. Losses at the gene ends were 3 bases for V and 4 bases for J; bases not matched to a gene: 13. The CDR3 is CASSSRKAGGQVETQYF. Written as DNA, the CDR3 is TGCGCCAGCAGCTCCCGCAAAGCGGGAGGTCAGGTAGAGACCCAGTACTTC.

The chain carries TRBV28 and TRBJ1-1; D is ambiguous. Trimming shortened V by 2 bases and J by 4 bases, and 2 bases separated the two germline ends. This CDR3 is built from 11 residues. Looked up from germline, CDR1 is MDHEN and CDR2 is SYDVKM. CDR3 loop: CASSLGTEAFF. The CDR3 DNA sequence: TGTGCCAGCAGTTTAGGCACTGAAGCTTTCTTT.

The chain uses TRBV6-6 and TRBJ1-1; TRBD1 aligns across 8 bases. The CDR3 runs 13 residues. The germline gives CDR1 MNHNY, CDR2 SVGAGI (reference sequence). V gave up 0 bases and J gave up 11 bases; unmatched junction bases: 5. CDR3 protein: CASSYSTGDRAFF. The DNA of the CDR3 is TGTGCCAGCAGTTACTCGACAGGGGATCGGGCTTTCTTT.

The chain has TRBV18 and TRBJ2-2; D is perhaps TRBD2 (6 bases). V lost 0 bases and J lost 2, with 16 bases in between. The germline V gene encodes CDR1 KGHSH and CDR2 LQKENI. The CDR3 has 18 amino acids. The CDR3 loop reads CASSPPRRADFNTGELFF. As DNA, the CDR3 is TGTGCCAGCTCACCACCGAGGAGGGCCGACTTTAACACCGGGGAGCTGTTTTTT.

This chain connects TRBV18 to TRBJ2-2; D remains ambiguous. Germline V gene data show CDR1 as KGHSH and CDR2 as LQKENI. Trimming shortened V by 0 bases and J by 3 bases, and 5 bases separated the two germline ends. The CDR3 spans 14 residues. CDR3 coding DNA: TGTGCCAGCTCACCACCGATCGACACCGGGGAGCTGTTTTTT. Protein sequence: CASSPPIDTGELFF.

The J gene is TRBJ2-7, the V gene TRBV7-2; TRBD1 is a possible D gene (6 bases). The length of the CDR3 is 15 residues. Trimming took off 1 base at V and 4 bases at J, with 14 bases between the two ends. Looked up from germline, CDR1 is SGHTA and CDR2 is FQGNSA. The CDR3: CASSLGGRGHYEQYF. CDR3 in DNA: TGTGCCAGCAGCTTAGGAGGCAGGGGACATTACGAGCAGTACTTC.

The chain uses TRBV13 and TRBJ2-5; 7 bases align to TRBD2. The germline V gene has CDR1 PRHDT and CDR2 FYEKMQ (reference sequence). After removal of 4 bases from V and 1 base from J, the junction contained 3 bases not matched to a gene. The CDR3 runs to 14 residues. The CDR3: CASSSRTSQETQYF. CDR3 coding DNA: TGTGCCAGCAGCTCACGGACTAGCCAAGAGACCCAGTACTTC.

V usage is TRBV19 and J usage is TRBJ1-5, with 10 bases that match TRBD1. The CDR3 is made up of 15 amino acids. The ends lost 5 bases at V and 7 bases at J; junction bases unmatched: 8. Germline CDR1 LNHDA, CDR2 SQIVND (reference sequence). For the CDR3, the DNA is TGTGCCAGTAGTCAGGGACAGGGGAATCGGCAGCCCCAGCATTTT. Protein sequence: CASSQGQGNRQPQHF. Using reference TRBV19 and TRBJ1-5 for the parts outside the CDR3, the full variable domain is DGGITQSPKYLFRKEGQNVTLSCEQNLNHDAMYWYRQDPGQGLRLIYYSQIVNDFQKGDIAEGYSVSREKKESFPLTVTSAQKNPTAFYLCASSQGQGNRQPQHFGDGTRLSIL.

The chain combines TRBV12-5 with TRBJ2-7; D is undetermined. V was clipped by 4 bases and J by 5 bases, with 9 bases between them. Looked up from germline, CDR1 is LGHNT and CDR2 is FRNRAP. There are 12 residues in the CDR3. The CDR3 here is CASGYQGHEQYF. CDR3 nucleotides: TGTGCTAGTGGTTACCAAGGCCACGAGCAGTACTTC.

The rearrangement uses TRBV21-1 and TRBJ2-5; the D call of TRBD1 is as the table states it, not checked on the DNA. TRBV21-1 is given as a pseudogene. The CDR3 has 18 residues. This CDR3 reads CASSKVRPSHRDGETQYF. The CDR3 coding sequence is TGTGCCAGCAGCAAAGTCCGCCCCTCTCACAGGGACGGAGAGACCCAGTACTTC.

This sequence joins TRBV18 and TRBJ1-1; 7 bases match TRBD1. The germline V gene encodes CDR1 KGHSH and CDR2 LQKENI. This CDR3 comprises 17 residues. V lost 3 bases and J lost 1; bases outside the gene matches: 11. The CDR3: CASSPSQGFIGNTEAFF. CDR3 DNA sequence: TGTGCCAGCTCACCTTCACAGGGGTTCATTGGGAACACTGAAGCTTTCTTT.

This clone was observed once. The chain has TRBV5-1 and TRBJ2-1; 13 bases are shared with TRBD2. V gave up 4 bases and J gave up 5 bases; unmatched junction bases: 3. This CDR3 region has 15 residues. Looked up from germline, CDR1 is SGHRS and CDR2 is YFSETQ. In DNA, the CDR3 is TGCGCCAGCAGCCTAGGGACTAGCGGGAACAATGAGCAGTTCTTC. It codes for CASSLGTSGNNEQFF.

This chain uses TRBV11-2 with TRBJ1-4, with 8 bases matching TRBD1. The CDR3 length is 15 residues. Germline V gives CDR1 SGHAT, CDR2 FQNNGV. V shed 5 bases, J shed 3 bases, and the junction held 5 bases outside the gene matches. DNA for the CDR3: TGTGCCAGCAGCCAGGGGACAGGAGCTAATGAAAAACTGTTTTTT. Amino acids: CASSQGTGANEKLFF.

This clone has just one count. V is TRBV5-1 and J is TRBJ2-1, with TRBD2 identical over 7 bases. The CDR3 spans 13 residues. In germline, CDR1 is SGHRS, CDR2 YFSETQ. V shed 4 bases, J shed 10 bases, and the junction held 8 bases outside the gene matches. DNA of the CDR3: TGCGCCAGCAGCCCACCTACTAGCGACGAGCAGTTCTTC. Translating gives CASSPPTSDEQFF.

This rearrangement joins TRBV7-2 to TRBJ2-3; TRBD1 might be the D (6 bases). Germline assignment: CDR1 SGHTA and CDR2 FQGNSA. The V gene lost 5 bases and the J gene lost 6 bases, with 9 bases spanning the gap. The CDR3 totals 12 residues. The DNA for the CDR3 is TGTGCCAGCAGCGTAAGGGGGGATACGCAGTATTTT. Translation: CASSVRGDTQYF.

This clone showed up just a few times. The V gene is TRBV9, the J gene TRBJ1-1; D gene ambiguous. The germline V and J ends were trimmed by 2 bases and 7 bases, with 12 bases remaining between them. The germline V gene has CDR1 SGDLS and CDR2 YYNGEE. The CDR3 covers 13 residues. The CDR3 sequence is CASSVPGGSEAFF. CDR3 in DNA: TGTGCCAGCAGCGTCCCGGGTGGCAGTGAAGCTTTCTTT.

J is TRBJ1-1 and V is TRBV19, with TRBD1 matching 8 bases. Germline values: CDR1 LNHDA, CDR2 SQIVND (reference sequence). There are 14 residues in the CDR3. V gave up 6 bases and J gave up 4 bases; unmatched junction bases: 7. The CDR3 spells CASRQGGSGTEAFF. CDR3 DNA sequence: TGTGCCAGTAGACAGGGGGGTAGTGGCACTGAAGCTTTCTTT.